The TCR beta chain described here comes from a study of neurological immune-mediated disorders. To note about this clonotype: This could be a read error, since a much larger clone is one nucleotide away.

Time point specified: longitudinal time-point 2. TCRdb reprocessed the 5' RACE reads via MiXCR and lists one record per CDR3 protein. The profile shows some 48,000 distinct CDR3 sequences, over 10% of them singletons. The sequencing input was PBMCs. The receptor's source is a male donor with HTLV-1-associated myelopathy (HAM/TSP).

CDR3 loop: CANSLELGAFGYTF. CDR3 bases: TGCGCCAACAGCTTGGAACTGGGGGCTTTCGGCTACACCTTC. The V gene is TRBV5-1, the J gene TRBJ1-2, with D maybe TRBD1 (6 bases). The CDR3 totals 14 residues. Germline V lookup: CDR1 SGHRS, CDR2 YFSETQ.